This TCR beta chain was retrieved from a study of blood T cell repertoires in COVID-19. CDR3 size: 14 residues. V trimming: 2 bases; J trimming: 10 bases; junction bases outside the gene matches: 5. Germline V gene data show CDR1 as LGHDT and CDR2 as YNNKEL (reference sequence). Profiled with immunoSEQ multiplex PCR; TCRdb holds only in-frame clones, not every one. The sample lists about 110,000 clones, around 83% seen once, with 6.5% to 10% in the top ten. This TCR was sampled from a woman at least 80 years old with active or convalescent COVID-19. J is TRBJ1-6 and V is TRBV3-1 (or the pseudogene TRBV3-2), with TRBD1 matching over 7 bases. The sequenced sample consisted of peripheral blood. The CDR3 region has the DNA TGTGCCAGCAGCCAAAGACAGGGTGAGTCACCCCTCCACTTT. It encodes CASSQRQGESPLHF.